This entry lists 14 T cell receptor beta chains sequenced from one sample in a study of T cell responses to AZD1222 COVID-19 vaccine. Clones were sequenced by immunoSEQ multiplex PCR, and TCRdb holds only the in-frame ones, with some missing. The sample has about 140,000 clones, 85% to 90% seen once. Sequences were derived from peripheral blood, sampled on day 0 of AZD1222 vaccination. These receptor sequences come from an adult in good health.

The J gene is TRBJ2-3, the V gene TRBV7-2, with D perhaps matching TRBD1 or TRBD2 (5 bases each). This CDR3 has 15 residues. Deletions cut 3 bases from V and 1 base from J, with 11 bases between. Germline CDR1 reads SGHTA; CDR2 reads FQGNSA. The CDR3 region is CASSLGPGRTDTQYF. CDR3 in DNA: TGTGCCAGCAGCTTGGGGCCGGGGCGCACAGATACGCAGTATTTT.

The chain has TRBV5-1 and TRBJ2-6; 8 nucleotides line up with TRBD1. The CDR3 is 20 amino acids. CDR1 is SGHRS and CDR2 is YFSETQ in the germline V gene. V lost 7 bases to trimming and J lost 1 base; unmatched junction nucleotides: 19. CDR3 coding DNA: TGCGCCAGCTATTTGACACCTTGGGACAGGCCGGTATCTGGGGCCAACGTCCTGACTTTC. Translating gives CASYLTPWDRPVSGANVLTF.

In this sample, this clone turned up once. This chain connects TRBV6-4 to TRBJ1-1; D is perhaps TRBD1 (5 bases). Germline V gives CDR1 MRHNA, CDR2 SNTAGT. Deletions cut 3 bases from V and 11 bases from J, with 16 bases between. CDR3 length: 13 amino acids. DNA of the CDR3: TGTGCCAGCAGTGAGCAGGCCAGGGAGACGGCTTTCTTT. Amino acid sequence: CASSEQARETAFF.

The chain uses TRBV5-6 and TRBJ1-2, with TRBD1 matching over 8 bases. Germline assignment: CDR1 SGHDT and CDR2 YYEEEE. CDR3 length: 15 amino acids. With V trimmed by 0 bases and J by 3 bases, 4 bases remained unmatched. CDR3 sequence: CASSLGTGSDYGYTF. CDR3 coding DNA: TGTGCCAGCAGCTTGGGGACAGGGTCCGACTATGGCTACACCTTC. Combining the CDR3 with reference TRBV5-6 and TRBJ1-2 gives the whole variable domain DAGVTQSPTHLIKTRGQQVTLRCSPKSGHDTVSWYQQALGQGPQFIFQYYEEEERQRGNFPDRFSGHQFPNYSSELNVNALLLGDSALYLCASSLGTGSDYGYTFGSGTRLTVV.

The CDR3 DNA is TGTGCCAGCAGCGCGATCGGGACGCAAGTGGAAAAACTGTTTTTT. Its translation is CASSAIGTQVEKLFF. J is TRBJ1-4 and V is TRBV7-9, with TRBD1 as a possible D gene (5 bases). Trimming removed 5 bases from V and 8 bases from J, with 18 bases in between. Germline V gene sequence: CDR1 SEHNR, CDR2 FQNEAQ (reference sequence). The CDR3 consists of 15 residues. The full variable domain, in which reference TRBV7-9 and TRBJ1-4 provide the parts outside the CDR3, is DTGVSQNPRHKITKRGQNVTFRCDPISEHNRLYWYRQTLGQGPEFLTYFQNEAQLEKSRLLSDRFSAERPKGSFSTLEIQRTEQGDSAMYLCASSAIGTQVEKLFFGSGTQLSVL.

The J gene is TRBJ2-5, the V gene TRBV21-1; TRBD2, the table's D call, lacks a check against the DNA. TRBV21-1 is labeled a pseudogene. The CDR3 spans 16 residues. CDR3 sequence: CASSKNRFRGSETQYF. In DNA, the CDR3 is TGTGCCAGCAGCAAAAATCGATTTCGGGGAAGCGAGACCCAGTACTTC.

This sequence joins TRBV5-1 and TRBJ2-3, with 14 nucleotides matching TRBD2. The CDR3 has 16 amino acids. V was clipped by 4 bases and J by 3 bases; unmatched bases: 4. Germline V CDR1 and CDR2: SGHRS, YFSETQ. CDR3 DNA: TGCGCCAGCAGCGAGGGACTAGCGGGAGTTACAGATACGCAGTATTTT. Translated, it gives CASSEGLAGVTDTQYF.

This chain links TRBV9 with TRBJ1-1; the match to TRBD1 covers 8 bases. CDR3 length: 14 amino acids. Looked up from germline, CDR1 is SGDLS and CDR2 is YYNGEE. V lost 1 base to trimming and J lost 3 bases; unmatched junction nucleotides: 2. The CDR3 spells CASSVQGAHTEAFF. The CDR3 coding sequence is TGTGCCAGCAGCGTACAGGGGGCGCACACTGAAGCTTTCTTT. The entire variable domain, with the rest obtained from reference TRBV9 and TRBJ1-1, is as follows: DSGVTQTPKHLITATGQRVTLRCSPRSGDLSVYWYQQSLDQGLQFLIQYYNGEERAKGNILERFSAQQFPDLHSELNLSSLELGDSALYFCASSVQGAHTEAFFGQGTRLTVV.

The V call is TRBV5-1, the J call TRBJ1-5; TRBD1 is a possible D gene (5 bases). Germline CDR1 SGHRS, CDR2 YFSETQ. The CDR3 has 15 residues. The germline V and J ends were trimmed by 0 bases and 8 bases, with 15 bases remaining between them. CDR3 sequence reads: CASSLAAGTAEPQHF. The CDR3, as DNA: TGCGCCAGCAGCTTGGCGGCAGGGACTGCGGAGCCCCAGCATTTT. The full variable domain, with the rest looked up from reference TRBV5-1 and TRBJ1-5, is KAGVTQTPRYLIKTRGQQVTLSCSPISGHRSVSWYQQTPGQGLQFLFEYFSETQRNKGNFPGRFSGRQFSNSRSEMNVSTLELGDSALYLCASSLAAGTAEPQHFGDGTRLSIL.

The V call is TRBV9, the J call TRBJ1-1, with unresolved D. Trimming shortened V by 0 bases and J by 7 bases, and 7 bases separated the two germline ends. The CDR3 is 12 residues long. In germline, CDR1 is SGDLS, CDR2 YYNGEE. The CDR3 region has the DNA TGTGCCAGCAGCGTAGGGCGGGGTGAAGCTTTCTTT. Protein sequence: CASSVGRGEAFF.

The count of this clone is one. V gene TRBV4-1 combines with J gene TRBJ2-7, with no clear D. CDR1 is MGHRA and CDR2 is YSYEKL in the germline V gene. The CDR3 is 16 amino acids. V lost 0 bases, J lost 3 bases, and 15 bases lay in between. Written as DNA, the CDR3 is TGCGCCAGCAGCCAAGAGAGTTGGGGTCCTCTCTACGAGCAGTACTTC. Its protein is CASSQESWGPLYEQYF.

The chain joins TRBV2 to TRBJ1-5; 7 bases agree with TRBD1. Germline V gene lookup returns CDR1 SNHLY and CDR2 FYNNEI. Trimming took 7 bases from V and 6 from J; bases not matched to a gene: 12. There are 15 residues in the CDR3. CDR3: CASTAQTGSSQPQHF. Written as DNA, the CDR3 is TGTGCCAGCACCGCCCAGACAGGGTCTTCTCAGCCCCAGCATTTT.

The rearrangement joins TRBV14 to TRBJ1-2, with D perhaps matching TRBD1 (6 bases). Germline CDR1 reads SGHDN; CDR2 reads FVKESK. Trimming removed 3 bases from V and 3 bases from J, with 11 bases in between. The length of the CDR3 is 14 residues. CDR3 loop: CASSQTGTYYGYTF. CDR3 DNA: TGTGCCAGCAGCCAGACCGGGACATACTATGGCTACACCTTC.

This clone has only one observation. The genes are TRBV27 and TRBJ2-2; D gene unclear. Germline lookup yields CDR1 MNHEY and CDR2 SMNVEV (reference sequence). With 5 bases removed from V and 9 bases from J, the gap between germline ends came to 16 bases. The CDR3 loop spans 14 amino acids. The CDR3 spells CASSESPRWWELFF. The CDR3 DNA reads TGTGCCAGCAGTGAGAGCCCCCGGTGGTGGGAGCTGTTTTTT.